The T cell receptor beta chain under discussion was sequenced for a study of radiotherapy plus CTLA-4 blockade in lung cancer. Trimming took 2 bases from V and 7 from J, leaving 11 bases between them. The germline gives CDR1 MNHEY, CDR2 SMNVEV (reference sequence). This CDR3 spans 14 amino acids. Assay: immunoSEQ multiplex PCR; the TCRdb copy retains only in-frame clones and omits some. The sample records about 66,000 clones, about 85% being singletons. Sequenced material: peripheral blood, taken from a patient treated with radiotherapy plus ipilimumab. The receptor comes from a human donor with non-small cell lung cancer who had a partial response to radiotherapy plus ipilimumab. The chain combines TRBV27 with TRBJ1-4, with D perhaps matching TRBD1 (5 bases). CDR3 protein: CASSLLQGSEKLFF. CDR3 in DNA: TGTGCCAGCAGTTTACTTCAGGGTAGTGAAAAACTGTTTTTT.